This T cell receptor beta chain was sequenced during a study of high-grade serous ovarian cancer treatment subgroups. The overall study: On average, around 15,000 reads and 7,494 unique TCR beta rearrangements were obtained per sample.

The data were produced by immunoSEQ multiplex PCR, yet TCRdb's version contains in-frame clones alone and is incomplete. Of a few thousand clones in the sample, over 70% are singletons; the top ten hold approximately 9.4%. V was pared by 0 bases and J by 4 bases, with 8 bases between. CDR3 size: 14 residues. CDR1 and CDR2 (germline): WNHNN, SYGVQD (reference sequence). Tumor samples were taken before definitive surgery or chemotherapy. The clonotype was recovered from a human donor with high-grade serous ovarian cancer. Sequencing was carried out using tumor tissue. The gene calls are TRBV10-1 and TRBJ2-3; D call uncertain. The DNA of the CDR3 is TGCGCCAGCAGTGAGTCCGAGACTTCAGATACGCAGTATTTT. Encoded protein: CASSESETSDTQYF.